This TCR beta chain was profiled in a study of T cell repertoires in cytomegalovirus infection. About the study: From public TCR beta signatures came an indication of both CMV infection and matching HLA type.

CDR3 length: 14 amino acids. Deletions cut 1 base from V and 2 bases from J, with 8 bases between. Study-wide results and limits: Cumulative public TCR beta family frequency identified CMV carriers with the relevant HLA. The ex vivo response showed dominance by HLA-C-restricted CMV-specific TCR beta clonotypes.

With respect to this clonotype: Its antigen remains unidentified. This CDR3 fails to terminate in the conserved phenylalanine or tryptophan, so it likely reflects a read error.

Using its own MiXCR run on the reads, TCRdb lists one record per CDR3 protein. The sample holds around 740,000 distinct CDR3 sequences, 35% to 40% seen once. This sequence originates from a human donor in good health (CMV status not recorded). Some clones in this sample may be carry-over from other donors' samples. Sample: PBMCs. The gene calls are TRBV12-3 or TRBV12-4 and TRBJ1-2; D unresolved. The CDR3 DNA is TGTGCCAGCAGTTTAGGGCAGATAAACTATGGCTACACCTTA. Protein product: CASSLGQINYGYTL.